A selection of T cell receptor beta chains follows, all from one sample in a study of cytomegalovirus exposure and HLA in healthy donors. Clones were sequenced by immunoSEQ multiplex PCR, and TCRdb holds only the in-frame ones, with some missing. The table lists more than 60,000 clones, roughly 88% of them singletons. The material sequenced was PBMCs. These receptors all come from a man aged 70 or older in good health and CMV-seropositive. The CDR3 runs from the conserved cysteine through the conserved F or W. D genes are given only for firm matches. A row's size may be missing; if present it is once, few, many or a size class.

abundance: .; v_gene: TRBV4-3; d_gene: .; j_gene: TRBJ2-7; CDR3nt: TGCGCCAGCAGCCAAGGCGCCGGGCAGGAGGGGTACTACGAGCAGTACTTC; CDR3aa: CASSQGAGQEGYYEQYF
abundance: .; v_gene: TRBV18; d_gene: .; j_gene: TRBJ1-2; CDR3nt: TGTGCCAGCTCACAGGACAGATCCTATGGCTACACCTTC; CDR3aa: CASSQDRSYGYTF
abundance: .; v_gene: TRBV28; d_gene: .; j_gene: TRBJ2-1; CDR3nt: TGTGCCAGCAGTCCTGGCGGGGCCGCTTCGGATGAGCAGTTCTTC; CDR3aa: CASSPGGAASDEQFF
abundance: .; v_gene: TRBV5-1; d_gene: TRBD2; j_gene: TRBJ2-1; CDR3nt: TGCGCCAGCAGCTTGGGTACTAGCGGGCCGGCCTACAATGAGCAGTTCTTC; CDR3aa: CASSLGTSGPAYNEQFF
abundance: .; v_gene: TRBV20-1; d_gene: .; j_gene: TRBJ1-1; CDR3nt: TGCAGTGCCCTGGCGGGTACTGAAGCTTTCTTT; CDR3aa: CSALAGTEAFF
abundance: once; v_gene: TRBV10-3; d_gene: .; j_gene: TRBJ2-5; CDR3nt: TGTGCCATCAGTGACAGATTACAAGAGACCCAGTACTTC; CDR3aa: CAISDRLQETQYF
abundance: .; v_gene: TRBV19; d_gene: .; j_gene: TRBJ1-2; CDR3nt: TGTGCCAGTCGAATCACAACCGGCTACACCTTC; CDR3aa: CASRITTGYTF
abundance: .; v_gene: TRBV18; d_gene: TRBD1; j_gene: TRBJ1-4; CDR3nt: TGTGCCAGCTCACCATTTTCGGGACAGGGGTATGAAAAACTGTTTTTT; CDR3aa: CASSPFSGQGYEKLFF
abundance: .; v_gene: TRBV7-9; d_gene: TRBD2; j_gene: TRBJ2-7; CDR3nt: TGTGCCAGCAGCTTAGTAGCGGGGAACCCCCACGAGCAGTACTTC; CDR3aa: CASSLVAGNPHEQYF
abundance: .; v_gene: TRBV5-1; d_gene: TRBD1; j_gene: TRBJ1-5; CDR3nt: TGCGCCAGCAGCGTACCCCAGGGGGAAGATCAGCCCCAGCATTTT; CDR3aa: CASSVPQGEDQPQHF
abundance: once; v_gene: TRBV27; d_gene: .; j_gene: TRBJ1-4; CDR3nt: TGTGCCAGCAGTCCCTCGACAGGCATGTTTTTT; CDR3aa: CASSPSTGMFF
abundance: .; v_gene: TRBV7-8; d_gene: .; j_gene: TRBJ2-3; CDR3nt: TGTGCCAGCAGCTCCCTACAGGGTGGGGTAGGAACAGATACGCAGTATTTT; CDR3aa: CASSSLQGGVGTDTQYF
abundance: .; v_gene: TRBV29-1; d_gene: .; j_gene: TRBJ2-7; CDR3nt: TGCAGCGTTGAGGGGACAGGAGGGGGGGGCTACGAGCAGTACTTC; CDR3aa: CSVEGTGGGGYEQYF
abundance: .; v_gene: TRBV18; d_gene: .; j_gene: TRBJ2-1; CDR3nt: TGTGCCAGCTCACCCATAGAGGACATCGAGCAGTTCTTC; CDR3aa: CASSPIEDIEQFF
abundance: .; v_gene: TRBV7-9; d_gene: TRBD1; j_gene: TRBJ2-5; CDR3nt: TGTGCCAGCAGCTCCGGGACAGGGGGCTGGGGGCAGGAGACCCAGTACTTC; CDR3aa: CASSSGTGGWGQETQYF
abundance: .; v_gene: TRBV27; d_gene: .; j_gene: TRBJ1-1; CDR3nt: TGTGCCAGCAGTGCCCAGCCCGGGATGGCCACTGAAGCTTTCTTT; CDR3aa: CASSAQPGMATEAFF
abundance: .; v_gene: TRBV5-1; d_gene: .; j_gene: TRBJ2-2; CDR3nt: TGCGCCAGCAGCTTATCAACCGGGGAGCTGTTTTTT; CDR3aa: CASSLSTGELFF
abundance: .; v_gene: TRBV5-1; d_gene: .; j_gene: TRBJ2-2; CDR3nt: TGCGCCAGCAGCCCCGAAGGGGCAGGGGAGCTGTTTTTT; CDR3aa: CASSPEGAGELFF
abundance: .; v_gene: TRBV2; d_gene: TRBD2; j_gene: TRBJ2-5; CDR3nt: TGTGCCAGCACCCAGGGACTAGCGGGAGCCCGGCAGACCCAGTACTTC; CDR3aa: CASTQGLAGARQTQYF
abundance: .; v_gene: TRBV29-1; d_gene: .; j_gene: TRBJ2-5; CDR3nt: TGCAGCGCCCGGGAGGGGGCTGGGGAGACCCAGTACTTC; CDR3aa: CSAREGAGETQYF
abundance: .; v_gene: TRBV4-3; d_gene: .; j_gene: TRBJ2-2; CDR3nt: TGCGCCAGCAGCCAAGAGGCGGGGGCAGGGGACACCGGGGAGCTGTTTTTT; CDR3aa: CASSQEAGAGDTGELFF
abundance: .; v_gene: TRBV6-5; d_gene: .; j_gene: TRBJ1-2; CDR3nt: TGTGCCAGCAGTTACTCGACAGAGGACTATGGCTACACCTTC; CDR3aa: CASSYSTEDYGYTF
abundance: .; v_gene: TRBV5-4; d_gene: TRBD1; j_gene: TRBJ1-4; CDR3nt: TGTGCCAGCAGCTCTATCCTGACAGGGGGAAGTGAAAAACTGTTTTTT; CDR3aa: CASSSILTGGSEKLFF
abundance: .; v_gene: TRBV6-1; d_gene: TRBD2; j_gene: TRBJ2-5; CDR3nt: TGTGCCAGCAGTGCACTAGCGGGACTAGAGACCCAGTACTTC; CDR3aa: CASSALAGLETQYF
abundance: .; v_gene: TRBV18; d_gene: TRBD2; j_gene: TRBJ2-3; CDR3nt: TGTGCCAGCTCACCACCTAGCGGGCAAGCAGATACGCAGTATTTT; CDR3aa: CASSPPSGQADTQYF
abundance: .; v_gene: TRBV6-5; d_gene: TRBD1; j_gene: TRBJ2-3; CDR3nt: TGTGCCAGCAGTTACTCGACAGGGGCAAGCACAGATACGCAGTATTTT; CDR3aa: CASSYSTGASTDTQYF
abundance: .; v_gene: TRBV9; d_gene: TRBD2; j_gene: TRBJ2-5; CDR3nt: TGTGCCAGCAGCCCACGGGGTAGCGGGGGGGAGACCCAGTACTTC; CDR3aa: CASSPRGSGGETQYF
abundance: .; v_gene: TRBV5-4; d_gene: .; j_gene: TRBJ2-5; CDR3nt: TGTGCCAGCAGCTTGGACGGACTTCAATATGAGACCCAGTACTTC; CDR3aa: CASSLDGLQYETQYF
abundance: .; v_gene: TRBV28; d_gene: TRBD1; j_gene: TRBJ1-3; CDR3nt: TGTGCCAGCGGCCTGGACAGGCGCTCTGGAAACACCATATATTTT; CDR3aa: CASGLDRRSGNTIYF
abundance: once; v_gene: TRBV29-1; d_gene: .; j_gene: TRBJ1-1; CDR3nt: TGCAGCGTCGGCGGCAGCCTATCCCCAGCTTTCTTT; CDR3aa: CSVGGSLSPAFF
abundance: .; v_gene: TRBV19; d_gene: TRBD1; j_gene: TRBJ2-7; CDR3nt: TGTGCCAGTACAGGGGGTCCCTACGAGCAGTACTTC; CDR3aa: CASTGGPYEQYF
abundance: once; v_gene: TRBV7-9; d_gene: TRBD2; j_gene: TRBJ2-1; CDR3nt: TGTGCCAGCACCCTAGGGCTAGCGGGAGAAGATGAGCAGTTCTTC; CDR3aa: CASTLGLAGEDEQFF
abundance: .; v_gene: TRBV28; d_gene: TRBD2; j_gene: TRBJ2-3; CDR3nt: TGTGCCAGCAGTTCACCCGAGCGGGAGAGGGCAGATACGCAGTATTTT; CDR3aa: CASSSPERERADTQYF
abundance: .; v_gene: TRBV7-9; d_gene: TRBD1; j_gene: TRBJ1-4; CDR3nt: TGTGCCAGCAGCCAGGGACAGGATAATGAAAAACTGTTTTTT; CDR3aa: CASSQGQDNEKLFF
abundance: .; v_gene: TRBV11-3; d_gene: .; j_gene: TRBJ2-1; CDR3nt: TGTGCCAGCAGCTTTTCTAGCCGCCCCGAGCAGTTCTTC; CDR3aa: CASSFSSRPEQFF
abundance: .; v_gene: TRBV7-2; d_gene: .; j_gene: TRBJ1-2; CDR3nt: TGTGCCAGCAGCTCGACAGCGGGGGGCTACACCTTC; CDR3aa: CASSSTAGGYTF
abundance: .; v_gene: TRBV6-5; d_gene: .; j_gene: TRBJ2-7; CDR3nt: TGTGCCAGCAGTCGCGGGCCACTATACGAGCAGTACTTC; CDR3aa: CASSRGPLYEQYF
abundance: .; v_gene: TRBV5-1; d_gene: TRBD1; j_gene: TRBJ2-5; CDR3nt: TGCGCCAGCAGTCCCCTGGGCTCAAGAGGGGGCAAAGAGACCCAGTACTTC; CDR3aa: CASSPLGSRGGKETQYF
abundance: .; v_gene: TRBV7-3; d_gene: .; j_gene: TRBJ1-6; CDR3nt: TGTGCCAGCAGCTTATTGTCTGAGTCACCCCTCCACTTT; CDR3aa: CASSLLSESPLHF
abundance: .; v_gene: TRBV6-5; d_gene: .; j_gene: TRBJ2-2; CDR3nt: TGTGCCAGCGCTTACCAGGTGAACACCGGGGAGCTGTTTTTT; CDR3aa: CASAYQVNTGELFF
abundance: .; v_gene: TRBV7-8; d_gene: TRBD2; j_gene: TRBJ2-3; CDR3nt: TGTGCCAGCAGCATCACTAGCGGGGGGGGGAAAGGGACAGATACGCAGTATTTT; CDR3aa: CASSITSGGGKGTDTQYF
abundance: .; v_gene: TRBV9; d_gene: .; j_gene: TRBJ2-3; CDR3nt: TGTGCCAGCAGCGCCCAGGTGTGGCCAGATACGCAGTATTTT; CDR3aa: CASSAQVWPDTQYF
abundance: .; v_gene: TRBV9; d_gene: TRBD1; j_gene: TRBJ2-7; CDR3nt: TGTGCCAGCAGCGTGGGGACAGGACATTACGAGCAGTACTTC; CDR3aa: CASSVGTGHYEQYF
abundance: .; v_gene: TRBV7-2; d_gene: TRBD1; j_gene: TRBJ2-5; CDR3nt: TGTGCCAGCAGCCGCAGGGGGCGCGGGTTACAAGAGACCCAGTACTTC; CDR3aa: CASSRRGRGLQETQYF
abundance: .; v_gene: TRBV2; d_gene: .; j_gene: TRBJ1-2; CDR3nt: TGTGCCAGCAGGCAGGGGTATGGCTACACCTTC; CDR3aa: CASRQGYGYTF
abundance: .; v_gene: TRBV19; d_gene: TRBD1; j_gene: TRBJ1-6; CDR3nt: TGTGCCAGTAGCTCGACAGGGGGGAATTCACCCCTCCACTTT; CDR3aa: CASSSTGGNSPLHF
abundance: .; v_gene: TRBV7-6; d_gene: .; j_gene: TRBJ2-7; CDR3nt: TGTGCCAGCAGCTTAGCAGGGGCCTACGAGCAGTACTTC; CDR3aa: CASSLAGAYEQYF
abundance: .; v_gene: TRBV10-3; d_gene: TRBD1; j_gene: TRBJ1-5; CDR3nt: TGTGCCATCAGTGAGGCAGGGGGTAGCAATCAGCCCCAGCATTTT; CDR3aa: CAISEAGGSNQPQHF
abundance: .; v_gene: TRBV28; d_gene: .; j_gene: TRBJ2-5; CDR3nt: TGTGCCAGCAGTTTCACGCGGCGGACCCAGTACTTC; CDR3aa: CASSFTRRTQYF
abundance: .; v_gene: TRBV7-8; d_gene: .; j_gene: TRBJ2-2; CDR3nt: TGTGCCAGCAGTCGTGGCCAGGGTGAAAACGGGGAGCTGTTTTTT; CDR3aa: CASSRGQGENGELFF
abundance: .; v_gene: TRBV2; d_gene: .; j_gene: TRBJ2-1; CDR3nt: TGTGCCAGCAGGGGGACTTTTTCCGCGCTCGATGAGCAGTTCTTC; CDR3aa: CASRGTFSALDEQFF
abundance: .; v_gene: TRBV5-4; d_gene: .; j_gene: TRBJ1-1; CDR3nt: TGTGCCAGCAGCCCATCATTGGAGGGGTATGCTTTCTTT; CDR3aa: CASSPSLEGYAFF
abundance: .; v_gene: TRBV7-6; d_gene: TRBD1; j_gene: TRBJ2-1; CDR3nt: TGTGCCAGCAGCCTAGGACAGGGGTACCACAATGAGCAGTTCTTC; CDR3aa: CASSLGQGYHNEQFF
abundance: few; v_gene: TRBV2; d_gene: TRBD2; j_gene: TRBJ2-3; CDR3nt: TGTGCCAGCAATAGCGGGGGGGCAACAGATACGCAGTATTTT; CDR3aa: CASNSGGATDTQYF
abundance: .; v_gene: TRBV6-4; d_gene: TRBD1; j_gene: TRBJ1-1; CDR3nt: TGTGCCAGCAGTGTGGACAGGGGTAACACTGAAGCTTTCTTT; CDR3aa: CASSVDRGNTEAFF